This is a list of T cell receptor beta chains from one sample in a study of blood T cells in healthy people across ages. One entry per CDR3 protein results from TCRdb running MiXCR on the 5' RACE reads. The sample has 1.5 million or so distinct CDR3 sequences; 35% to 45% are singletons. The specimen sequenced was blood. These receptors were obtained from a woman under 30 in good health. Each CDR3 is given with its conserved first and last residue. Each record gives: V gene, J gene, CDR3 length, CDR3 protein.

>TRBV12-3/TRBV12-4|TRBJ1-1|13
CASSSRGWAEAFF
>TRBV20-1|TRBJ2-7|13
CSASTRTHYEQYF
>TRBV5-1|TRBJ2-1|16
CASSLRGLGGYNEQFF
>TRBV7-3|TRBJ2-3|14
CASSSGLTVDTQYF
>TRBV7-7|TRBJ1-6|13
CASSQDGLSPLHF
>TRBV6-1|TRBJ1-5|15
CASSAKGGTNRPQHF
>TRBV15|TRBJ1-5|17
CATSSRTTEYSNQPQHF
>TRBV20-1|TRBJ2-1|17
CSASSPLAGAGYNEQFF
>TRBV12-3/TRBV12-4|TRBJ2-5|15
CASRPLTGAQETQYF
>TRBV10-3|TRBJ1-2|15
CAISEAGRGPSGYTF
>TRBV4-2|TRBJ2-2|13
CASSQDPTGELFF
>TRBV2|.|15
CASSDSSLSQETQYF
>TRBV25-1|TRBJ1-2|13
CASSEWPAGGYTF
>TRBV28|TRBJ1-2|16
CASSPTGGRGNYGYTF
>TRBV20-1|TRBJ1-2|14
CSARPGTESYGYTF
>TRBV3-1|TRBJ1-5|14
CASSKTRGRQPQHF
>TRBV20-1|TRBJ2-5|13
CSARVSQIEEQYF
>TRBV27|TRBJ2-1|14
CASSPPMGSNQQFF
>TRBV20-1|TRBJ2-3|15
CSARGVAGDLNTQYF
>TRBV4-2|TRBJ1-2|12
CASRGQGPGYTF
>TRBV10-3|TRBJ2-4|20
CAISESLGVSAAPKRNIQYF
>TRBV27|TRBJ1-6|18
CARGWGQDSPGYNSPLHF
>TRBV19|.|14
CASSIWDRAHEQYF
>TRBV4-2|TRBJ2-3|16
CASSRRTGSETDTQYF
>TRBV29-1|.|12
CSVVSDAYEQYF
>TRBV12-3/TRBV12-4|.|12
CASSSAGETQYF
>TRBV28|TRBJ1-1|15
CASSPGGSENTEAFF
>TRBV3-1|TRBJ2-1|19
CASSQDPRTSGGSLREQFF
>TRBV20-1|TRBJ1-5|14
CSASVGGRNQPQHF
>TRBV10-1|TRBJ2-7|12
CASSKDRAEQYF
>TRBV29-1|TRBJ2-3|17
CSVEGPGLAGKTDTQYF
>TRBV6-5|TRBJ1-3|17
CASSSPSLGASGGTIYF
>TRBV10-3|TRBJ2-1|13
CAIRLAGDNEQFF
>TRBV29-1|TRBJ2-1|13
CSVFPRGHNEQFF
>TRBV29-1|TRBJ2-3|14
CSVAGRTTTDTQYF
>TRBV4-2|TRBJ2-1|17
CASSQDVSSLSYNEQFF
>TRBV20-1|TRBJ2-1|13
CSARDRESLQQFF
>TRBV20-1|TRBJ1-6|14
CSASSDQRVSPLHF
>TRBV5-1|TRBJ1-6|15
CASSKESSYNSPLHF
>TRBV25-1|TRBJ2-3|16
CASSAAGTSVPDTQYF
>TRBV18|TRBJ2-3|14
CASSPGASTDTQYF
>TRBV20-1|TRBJ1-6|17
CSAAPSLSSSYNSPLHF
>TRBV14|TRBJ1-2|16
CASSQDWADFNYGYTF
>TRBV4-1|TRBJ2-7|18
CASSQQTGNYMGGNEQYF
>TRBV20-1|TRBJ2-2|17
CSARQGTSGWNTGELFF